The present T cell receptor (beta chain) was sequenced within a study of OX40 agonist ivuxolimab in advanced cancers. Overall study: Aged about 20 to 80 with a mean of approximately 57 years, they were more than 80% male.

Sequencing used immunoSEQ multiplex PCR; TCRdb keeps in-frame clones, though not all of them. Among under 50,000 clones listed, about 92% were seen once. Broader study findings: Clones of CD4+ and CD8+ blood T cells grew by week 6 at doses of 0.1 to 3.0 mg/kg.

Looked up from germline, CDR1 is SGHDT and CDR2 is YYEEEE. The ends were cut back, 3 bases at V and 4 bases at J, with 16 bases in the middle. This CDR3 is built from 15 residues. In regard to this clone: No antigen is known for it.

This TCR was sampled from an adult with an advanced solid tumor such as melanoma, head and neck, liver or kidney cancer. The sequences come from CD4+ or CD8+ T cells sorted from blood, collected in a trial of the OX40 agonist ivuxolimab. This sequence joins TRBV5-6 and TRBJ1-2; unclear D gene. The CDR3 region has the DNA TGTGCCAGCAGCTACATCTCCCGGTTTTCCTATGGCTACACCTTC. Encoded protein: CASSYISRFSYGYTF.